The 25 T cell receptor beta chains below come from one sample, sequenced in a study of blood T cells in healthy people across ages. Sample-barcoded 5' priming and a J-beta primer mix drove a second PCR of about 6 to 12 cycles. TCRdb reanalysed the 5' RACE reads using MiXCR and keeps one entry per CDR3 protein. The sample has around 900,000 distinct CDR3 sequences, around 30% seen once. The sequencing sample was made of blood. Receptor source: a woman of 80 years or more in good health.

This clonotype was picked up many times. The chain recombines TRBV7-2 with TRBJ2-3; tentatively, D is TRBD1 (5 bases). Germline-derived CDR1 and CDR2 are SGHTA and FQGNSA. CDR3 length: 16 amino acids. Trimming left V 5 bases short and J 2 bases short, with 17 bases between. This CDR3 is CASSPRQTSYTDTQYF. CDR3 in DNA: TGTGCCAGCAGCCCGCGACAGACCTCTTACACAGATACGCAGTATTTT.

This clonotype was observed at least ten times. The gene calls are TRBV4-2 and TRBJ2-3; 7 positions match TRBD2. Germline assignment: CDR1 LGHNA and CDR2 YNFKEQ. This CDR3 comprises 16 residues. J was trimmed by 3 bases and V by 2 bases; bases with no gene match: 8. The CDR3 bases are TGTGCCAGCAGCCAATCCCCGGGGCGGGGGACAGATACGCAGTATTTT. Protein sequence: CASSQSPGRGTDTQYF.

This clonotype was counted a few times. The chain couples TRBV12-3 or TRBV12-4 to TRBJ1-1; tentative D call: TRBD1 (5 bases). V was trimmed by 4 bases and J by 7 bases, leaving 13 bases between them. The CDR3 has 13 residues. The DNA of the CDR3 is TGTGCCAGCAGTTCCAGGGACGGCCGTGAAGCTTTCTTT. As protein: CASSSRDGREAFF.

On this clonotype: This clone may be a read error of a much larger clone one base away. The rearrangement uses TRBV7-2 and TRBJ2-2, with D possibly called TRBD1 or TRBD2 (8 bases each). CDR3 length: 14 residues. CDR1 SGHTA and CDR2 FQGNSA come from the germline V gene. The CDR3 loop reads CASSLELADRERFF. The CDR3 bases are TGTGCCAGCAGCTTAGAACTAGCGGACAGGGAGCGGTTTTTT.

On this clonotype: One end of the junction fails to match germline, which may point to a read error. This chain links TRBV7-9 with TRBJ2-2; D is perhaps TRBD2 (5 bases). Germline V gene data show CDR1 as SEHNR and CDR2 as FQNEAQ (reference sequence). The CDR3 totals 14 residues. The CDR3 region has the DNA TGTGCCAGCAGCTTTGGCAGAAACACCGGGGAGCGGTTTTTT. It encodes CASSFGRNTGERFF.

The V gene is TRBV7-2, the J gene TRBJ1-2; D is uncertain. CDR1 and CDR2 from the germline V gene are SGHTA and FQGNSA. The CDR3 loop spans 15 amino acids. Trimming took 1 base from V and 0 from J, leaving 9 bases between them. In nucleotides, the CDR3 is TGTGCCAGCAGCTTAGGGGAGTCGGCTAACTATGGCTACACCTTC. Amino acid sequence: CASSLGESANYGYTF.

There are a few counts of this clonotype. The chain links TRBV4-2 to TRBJ2-3; the match to TRBD1 covers 7 bases. With V trimmed by 4 bases and J by 3 bases, 10 bases remained unmatched. This CDR3 region has 16 residues. Germline values: CDR1 LGHNA, CDR2 YNFKEQ. The CDR3 nucleotides are TGTGCCAGCAGCCCAGGGACAGAGGGCCGGACAGATACGCAGTATTTT. This codes for CASSPGTEGRTDTQYF.

This clonotype came up a few times. A read error may be the cause here, since a much bigger clone is one base away. The CDR3, as DNA: TGCAGTGCTGGGAGGGGGGGTATTTACAATGAGCAGTACTTC. Its protein product is CSAGRGGIYNEQYF. This chain uses TRBV20-1 with TRBJ2-1, with D maybe TRBD2 (7 bases). The J call may be wrong; the DNA end is better matched by TRBJ2-7. This CDR3 region has 14 residues. Germline lookup yields CDR1 DFQATT and CDR2 SNEGSKA (reference sequence).

Details on this clonotype: This could be a read error, since a much larger clone is one nucleotide away. This rearrangement joins TRBV10-3 to TRBJ2-3, with D perhaps TRBD1 (6 bases). The germline gives CDR1 ENHRY, CDR2 SYGVKD. The CDR3 extends over 13 amino acids. CDR3: CAIRESSTGSAYF. DNA of the CDR3: TGTGCCATCAGGGAGTCTTCCACAGGGTCGGCGTATTTT.

This clonotype has at least ten counts. J is TRBJ1-2 and V is TRBV12-3 or TRBV12-4, with 7 bases matching TRBD1. The CDR3 sequence is 15 residues long. Losses at the gene ends were 7 bases for V and 3 bases for J; bases not matched to a gene: 11. CDR3 residues: CASIIYRGGDYGYTF. In DNA, the CDR3 is TGTGCCAGCATTATTTACAGGGGAGGCGACTATGGCTACACCTTC.

This clonotype was seen a handful of times. The chain links TRBV5-4 to TRBJ2-6; D could derive from TRBD1 or TRBD2 (5 bases each). Germline-derived CDR1 and CDR2 are SGHNT and YYREEE (reference sequence). This CDR3 is 18 amino acids long. The V end was cut by 4 bases, the J end by 3 bases, with 20 bases between. The chain's CDR3 is CASSTGTVRVRGANVLTF. The CDR3 region has the DNA TGTGCCAGCAGCACTGGGACGGTAAGAGTACGTGGGGCCAACGTCCTGACTTTC.

This clonotype has a handful of counts. The rearrangement uses TRBV6-5 and TRBJ1-6; 8 bases map to TRBD1. V was clipped by 6 bases and J by 7 bases; unmatched bases: 5. The CDR3 is made up of 14 amino acids. Looked up from germline, CDR1 is MNHEY and CDR2 is SVGAGI. The CDR3 protein is CASSWDRINSPLHF. In DNA form, the CDR3 reads TGTGCCAGCAGCTGGGACAGGATAAATTCACCCCTCCACTTT.

This clonotype was seen at least ten times. The gene calls are TRBV12-3 or TRBV12-4 and TRBJ2-1, with 9 positions matching TRBD1. The CDR3 is 15 amino acids. Trimming at V came to 3 bases and at J to 4 bases, leaving 4 bases not matched to a gene. CDR3 protein: CASSFPGQGYNEQFF. CDR3 coding DNA: TGTGCCAGCAGTTTCCCGGGACAGGGTTACAATGAGCAGTTCTTC.

The sample holds many counts of this clonotype. The V gene is TRBV12-3 or TRBV12-4, the J gene TRBJ1-2; 8 bases align to TRBD1. V dropped 4 bases and J dropped 4; count of bases not matched to a gene: 8. This CDR3 spans 15 amino acids. The CDR3 sequence is CASSSHTGGIYGYTF. DNA for the CDR3: TGTGCCAGCAGTTCTCATACAGGGGGAATCTATGGCTACACCTTC.

Concerning this clonotype itself: A read error is likely, as this CDR3 ends without the conserved phenylalanine or tryptophan. The chain joins TRBV20-1 to TRBJ2-3, with D unresolved. The CDR3 is 10 residues long. The V and J ends lost 3 bases and 5 bases respectively, with 3 bases between them. Germline CDR1 DFQATT, CDR2 SNEGSKA (reference sequence). The CDR3 region has the DNA TGCAGTGCTAGTTTAGATACGCAGTATGTT. Its translation is CSASLDTQYV.

The CDR3 loop is CATQRRGGGNNEQYF. The CDR3 DNA follows: TGTGCCACCCAAAGGAGGGGCGGCGGCAACAATGAGCAGTACTTC. The chain uses TRBV21-1 and TRBJ2-5; the D call TRBD1 from the table was never checked on the DNA. TRBV21-1 is recorded as a pseudogene. The CDR3 totals 15 residues.

This clonotype occurred many times. The rearrangement links TRBV7-2 to TRBJ2-7, with D perhaps matching TRBD2 (6 bases). The CDR3 runs 16 residues. V was cut by 5 bases and J by 3 bases, with 20 bases left in between. Germline V gene sequence: CDR1 SGHTA, CDR2 FQGNSA. The CDR3 DNA reads as TGTGCCAGCAGCCCCTTTTCGGTCCCGGGGGTCTACGAGCAGTACTTC. Protein product: CASSPFSVPGVYEQYF. The full variable domain, in which reference TRBV7-2 and TRBJ2-7 provide the parts outside the CDR3, is GAGVSQSPSNKVTEKGKDVELRCDPISGHTALYWYRQSLGQGLEFLIYFQGNSAPDKSGLPSDRFSAERTGGSVSTLTIQRTQQEDSAVYLCASSPFSVPGVYEQYFGPGTRLTVT.

Many counts were recorded for this clonotype. The chain links TRBV7-2 to TRBJ1-2, with D hard to call. Germline V lookup: CDR1 SGHTA, CDR2 FQGNSA. V was trimmed by 1 base and J by 4 bases, leaving 13 bases between them. There are 15 residues in the CDR3. The CDR3 protein is CASSLGSAGSYGYTF. DNA for the CDR3: TGTGCCAGCAGCTTAGGATCAGCCGGCAGCTATGGCTACACCTTC. Looking up the rest from reference TRBV7-2 and TRBJ1-2 gives the full variable domain: GAGVSQSPSNKVTEKGKDVELRCDPISGHTALYWYRQSLGQGLEFLIYFQGNSAPDKSGLPSDRFSAERTGGSVSTLTIQRTQQEDSAVYLCASSLGSAGSYGYTFGSGTRLTVV.

Note on this clonotype: At one of its ends the junction is not consistent with the germline gene, which may arise from a read error. The V gene is TRBV5-1, the J gene TRBJ2-3; 8 bases line up with TRBD2. CDR1 and CDR2 from the germline V gene are SGHRS and YFSETQ. There are 15 residues in the CDR3. The CDR3 region is CTSSLRGAHTDTQYF. CDR3 in DNA: TGCACCAGCAGCTTGCGGGGGGCTCACACAGATACGCAGTATTTT.

The chain combines TRBV5-1 with TRBJ2-4; 8 bases agree with TRBD1. Trimming took 6 bases from V and 6 from J; bases not matched to a gene: 17. Germline-derived CDR1 and CDR2 are SGHRS and YFSETQ. The CDR3 sequence is 17 residues long. CDR3 region: CASKLETSTGARNIQYF. CDR3 bases: TGCGCCAGCAAACTGGAGACGTCGACAGGGGCTAGAAACATTCAGTACTTC.

In this sample, this clonotype turned up many times. V usage is TRBV11-2 and J usage is TRBJ2-7; D gene uncertain. Per germline, CDR1 SGHAT and CDR2 FQNNGV. This CDR3 is built from 13 residues. Between the trimmed V and J ends, which lost 2 bases and 5 bases, there was a span of 10 bases. In DNA, the CDR3 is TGTGCCAGCAGCTTATTAGTCGGCCACGAGCAGTACTTC. Encoded protein: CASSLLVGHEQYF. Together with reference TRBV11-2 and TRBJ2-7, the CDR3 gives the full variable domain: EAGVAQSPRYKIIEKRQSVAFWCNPISGHATLYWYQQILGQGPKLLIQFQNNGVVDDSQLPKDRFSAERLKGVDSTLKIQPAKLEDSAVYLCASSLLVGHEQYFGPGTRLTVT.

This clonotype was picked up many times. The chain couples TRBV6-6 to TRBJ2-1; 9 bases are shared with TRBD1. Per germline, CDR1 MNHNY and CDR2 SVGAGI (reference sequence). J lost 8 bases, V lost 6 bases, and 8 bases had no gene match. The CDR3 contains 14 residues. CDR3 sequence (DNA): TGTGCCAGCAGACAGGGGGCTATCGGAGATGAGCAGTTCTTC. Amino acid sequence: CASRQGAIGDEQFF.

On this clonotype itself: The germline gene is not matched at one end of the junction; a read error may be the cause. The chain couples TRBV7-9 to TRBJ2-1, with D possibly matching TRBD1 (6 bases). Looked up from germline, CDR1 is SEHNR and CDR2 is FQNEAQ (reference sequence). The CDR3 length is 16 residues. The CDR3 DNA follows: TGTGCCAGCAGCTCCGGCAGGGGCGCGTCCTGCAATGAGCAGTTCTTC. Translation: CASSSGRGASCNEQFF.

This clonotype was counted a few times. The chain combines TRBV15 with TRBJ2-2, with 7 nucleotides matching TRBD1. The CDR3 is 16 amino acids. Trimming cost V 1 base and J 4 bases; bases outside gene matches: 6. CDR1 is LNHNV, CDR2 YYDKDF, per germline (reference sequence). The CDR3 spells CATSRALYRGTGELFF. The CDR3 nucleotides read TGTGCCACCAGCAGAGCCCTTTACAGGGGCACCGGGGAGCTGTTTTTT.

This clonotype has a count of ten or more. The V call is TRBV9, the J call TRBJ1-2; perhaps TRBD1 as D (6 bases). There are 14 residues in the CDR3. The V gene lost 4 bases and the J gene lost 8 bases, with 18 bases spanning the gap. Germline CDR1 reads SGDLS; CDR2 reads YYNGEE. The DNA of the CDR3 is TGTGCCAGCAGCCCCCCCTGGGGGGCCGGGGGCTACACCTTC. This encodes CASSPPWGAGGYTF.